This TCR beta chain was sequenced in a study of T cells after yellow fever vaccination. On the study more broadly: Where fractions had low cell numbers, libraries were prepared from them with the SMART-Seq v4 Ultra Low Input RNA kit.

As TCR cDNA was made by 5'RACE template switching, a universal primer site and UMIs were added. One entry per CDR3 protein, called by TCRdb with MiXCR from the 5' RACE reads. Among roughly 520,000 distinct CDR3 sequences listed, just over 20% were seen once. CDR1 is ENHRY, CDR2 SYGVKD, per germline. The V and J ends lost 4 bases and 4 bases respectively, with 5 bases between them. CDR3 length equals 12 residues. The chain employs TRBV10-3 and TRBJ2-1; D ambiguous. This receptor was identified in a man aged 18 to 29 who received the YFV17D yellow fever vaccine. Sequencing was performed on PBMCs, taken less than 25 days after the first yellow fever vaccination. The CDR3: CAISAEYNEQFF. CDR3 DNA: TGTGCCATCAGTGCGGAGTACAATGAGCAGTTCTTC.